This T cell receptor (beta chain) appears in the sequencing data of a study of metastatic and nonmetastatic thyroid tumors. Treatment of any kind had been given to no patient before thyroid surgery. Trimming took off 5 bases at V and 2 bases at J, with 16 bases between the two ends. The germline gives CDR1 MNHEY, CDR2 SMNVEV (reference sequence). The CDR3 is 17 residues long. This clone was found many times. TCRdb used MiXCR to call clones anew from the PCR reads. The table records under 55,000 clones, approximately 17% of them present only once. This TCR came from a female donor with papillary thyroid cancer or a benign thyroid nodule (not recorded which). Some clones in this sample may be carry-over from other donors' samples. Sequences were obtained from blood. This rearrangement joins TRBV27 to TRBJ2-6; the D is unclear. The DNA of the CDR3 is TGTGCCAGCAGTAACGCGAAAATGCTACCTGGGGCCAACGTCCTGACTTTC. The encoded protein is CASSNAKMLPGANVLTF.